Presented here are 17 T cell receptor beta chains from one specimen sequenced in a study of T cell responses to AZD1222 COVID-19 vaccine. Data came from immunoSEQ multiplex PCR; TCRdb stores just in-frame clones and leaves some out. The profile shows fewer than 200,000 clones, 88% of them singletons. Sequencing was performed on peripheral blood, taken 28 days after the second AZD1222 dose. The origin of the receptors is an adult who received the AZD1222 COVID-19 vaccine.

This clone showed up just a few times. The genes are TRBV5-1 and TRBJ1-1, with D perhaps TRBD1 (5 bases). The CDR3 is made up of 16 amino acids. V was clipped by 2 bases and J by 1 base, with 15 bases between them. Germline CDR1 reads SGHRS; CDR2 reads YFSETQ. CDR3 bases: TGCGCCAGCAGCTTTCGGTTACCTAGGGGGAACACTGAAGCTTTCTTT. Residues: CASSFRLPRGNTEAFF. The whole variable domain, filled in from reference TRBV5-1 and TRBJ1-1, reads KAGVTQTPRYLIKTRGQQVTLSCSPISGHRSVSWYQQTPGQGLQFLFEYFSETQRNKGNFPGRFSGRQFSNSRSEMNVSTLELGDSALYLCASSFRLPRGNTEAFFGQGTRLTVV.

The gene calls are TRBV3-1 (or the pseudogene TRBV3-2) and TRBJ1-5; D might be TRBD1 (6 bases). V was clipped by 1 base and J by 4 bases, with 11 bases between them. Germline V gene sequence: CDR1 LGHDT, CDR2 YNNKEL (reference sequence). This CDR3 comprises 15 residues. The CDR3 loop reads CASSQGPGANQPQHF. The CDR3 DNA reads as TGTGCCAGCAGCCAAGGTCCGGGGGCTAATCAGCCCCAGCATTTT.

The CDR3 nucleotides read TGCGCCAGCAGCCCAAGAACGGACAGGGGAGGAACTGAAGCTTTCTTT. Translated: CASSPRTDRGGTEAFF. The rearrangement uses TRBV4-3 and TRBJ1-1, with TRBD1 matching 9 bases. The V and J ends lost 4 bases and 5 bases, in that order; junction bases with no gene match: 11. This CDR3 contains 16 residues. CDR1 and CDR2 from the germline V gene are LGHNA and YSLEER.

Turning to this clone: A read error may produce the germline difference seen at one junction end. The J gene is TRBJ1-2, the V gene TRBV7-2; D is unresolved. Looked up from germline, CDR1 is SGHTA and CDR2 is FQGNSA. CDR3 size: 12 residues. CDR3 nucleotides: TGTGCCAGCAGCTTATCCTCGGAGCCGGCGGGCTTC. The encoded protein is CASSLSSEPAGF.

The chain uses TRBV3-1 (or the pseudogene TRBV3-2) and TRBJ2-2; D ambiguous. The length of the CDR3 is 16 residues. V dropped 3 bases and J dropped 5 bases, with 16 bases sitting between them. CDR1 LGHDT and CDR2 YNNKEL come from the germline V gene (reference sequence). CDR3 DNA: TGTGCCAGCAGCCAGAAAAGGCCCCTTAAAACCGGGGAGCTGTTTTTT. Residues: CASSQKRPLKTGELFF.

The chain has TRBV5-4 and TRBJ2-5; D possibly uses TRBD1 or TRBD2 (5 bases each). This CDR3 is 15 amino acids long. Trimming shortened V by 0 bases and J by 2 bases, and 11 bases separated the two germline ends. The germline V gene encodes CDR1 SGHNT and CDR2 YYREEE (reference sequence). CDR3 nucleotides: TGTGCCAGCAGCTTGGGACAGACTAAACAAGAGACCCAGTACTTC. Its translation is CASSLGQTKQETQYF.

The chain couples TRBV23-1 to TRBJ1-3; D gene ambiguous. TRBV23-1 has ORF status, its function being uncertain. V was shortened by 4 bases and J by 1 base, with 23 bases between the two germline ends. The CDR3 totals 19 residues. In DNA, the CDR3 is TGCGCCAGCAGTCTTATAAATCCTATATCCCAGATATCTGGAAACACCATATATTTT. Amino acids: CASSLINPISQISGNTIYF.

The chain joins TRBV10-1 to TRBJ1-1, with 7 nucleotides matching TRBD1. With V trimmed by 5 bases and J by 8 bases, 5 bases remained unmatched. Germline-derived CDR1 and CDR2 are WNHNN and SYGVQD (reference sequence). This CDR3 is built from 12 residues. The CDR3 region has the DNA TGCGCCAGCAGTCCCCGGACAGGAGAAGCTTTCTTT. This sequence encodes CASSPRTGEAFF.

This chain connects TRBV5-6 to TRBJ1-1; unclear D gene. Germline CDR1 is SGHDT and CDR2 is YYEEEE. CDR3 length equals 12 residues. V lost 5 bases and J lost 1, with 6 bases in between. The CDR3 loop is CASRLGNTEAFF. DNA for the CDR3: TGTGCCAGCAGGCTGGGGAACACTGAAGCTTTCTTT.

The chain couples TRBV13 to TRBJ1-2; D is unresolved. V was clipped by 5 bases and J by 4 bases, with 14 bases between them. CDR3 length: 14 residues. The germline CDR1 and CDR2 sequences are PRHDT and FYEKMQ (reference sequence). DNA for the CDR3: TGTGCCAGCAGCCCTGGCCCAAGGCCCTATGGCTACACCTTC. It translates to CASSPGPRPYGYTF.

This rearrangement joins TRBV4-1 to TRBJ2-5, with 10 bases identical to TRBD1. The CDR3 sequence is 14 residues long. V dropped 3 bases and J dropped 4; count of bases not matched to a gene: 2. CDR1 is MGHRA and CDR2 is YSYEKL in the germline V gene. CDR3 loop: CASSQDRGRETQYF. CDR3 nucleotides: TGCGCCAGCAGCCAGGACAGGGGGAGAGAGACCCAGTACTTC.

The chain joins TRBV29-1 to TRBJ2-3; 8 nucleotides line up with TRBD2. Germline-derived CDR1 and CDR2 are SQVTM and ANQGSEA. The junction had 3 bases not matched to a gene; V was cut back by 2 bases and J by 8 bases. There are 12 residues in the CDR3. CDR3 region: CSVEFSGVTQYF. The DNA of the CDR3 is TGCAGCGTTGAATTTAGCGGGGTTACGCAGTATTTT.

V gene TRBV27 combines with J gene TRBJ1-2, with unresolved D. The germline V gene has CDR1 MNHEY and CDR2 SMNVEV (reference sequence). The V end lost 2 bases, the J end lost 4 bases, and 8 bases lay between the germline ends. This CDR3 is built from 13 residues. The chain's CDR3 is CASSLNSFYGYTF. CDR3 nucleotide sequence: TGTGCCAGCAGTTTAAACAGCTTCTATGGCTACACCTTC.

This chain's CDR3 is CASSLEQGQPQHF. In DNA, the CDR3 is TGTGCCAGCAGCTTGGAACAGGGTCAGCCCCAGCATTTT. This chain uses TRBV11-2 with TRBJ1-5, with D tentatively TRBD1 (6 bases). The germline V gene has CDR1 SGHAT and CDR2 FQNNGV. This CDR3 contains 13 residues. Trimming stripped 3 bases from V and 6 bases from J, with 9 bases between. Complete variable domain (other parts from reference TRBV11-2 and TRBJ1-5): EAGVAQSPRYKIIEKRQSVAFWCNPISGHATLYWYQQILGQGPKLLIQFQNNGVVDDSQLPKDRFSAERLKGVDSTLKIQPAKLEDSAVYLCASSLEQGQPQHFGDGTRLSIL.

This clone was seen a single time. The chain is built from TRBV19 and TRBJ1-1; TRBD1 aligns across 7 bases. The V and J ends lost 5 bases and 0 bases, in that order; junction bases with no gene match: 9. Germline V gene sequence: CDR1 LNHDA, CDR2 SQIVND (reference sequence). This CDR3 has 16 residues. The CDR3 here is CASSPMTGRLNTEAFF. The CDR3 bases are TGTGCCAGTAGTCCGATGACAGGGCGCTTGAACACTGAAGCTTTCTTT. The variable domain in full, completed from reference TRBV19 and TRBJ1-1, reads DGGITQSPKYLFRKEGQNVTLSCEQNLNHDAMYWYRQDPGQGLRLIYYSQIVNDFQKGDIAEGYSVSREKKESFPLTVTSAQKNPTAFYLCASSPMTGRLNTEAFFGQGTRLTVV.

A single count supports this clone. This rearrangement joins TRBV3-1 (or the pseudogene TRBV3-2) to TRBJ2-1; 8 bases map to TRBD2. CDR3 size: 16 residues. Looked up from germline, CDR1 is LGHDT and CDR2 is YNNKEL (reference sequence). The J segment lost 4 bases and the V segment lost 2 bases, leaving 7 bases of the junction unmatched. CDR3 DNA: TGTGCCAGCAGCCAACAGATAGCGGGGAGATACAATGAGCAGTTCTTC. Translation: CASSQQIAGRYNEQFF.

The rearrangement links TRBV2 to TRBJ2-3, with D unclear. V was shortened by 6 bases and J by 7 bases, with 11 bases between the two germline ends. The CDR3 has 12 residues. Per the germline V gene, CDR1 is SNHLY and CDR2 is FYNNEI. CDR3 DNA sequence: TGTGCCAGCAGCCCCATCGACCATACGCAGTATTTT. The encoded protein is CASSPIDHTQYF.